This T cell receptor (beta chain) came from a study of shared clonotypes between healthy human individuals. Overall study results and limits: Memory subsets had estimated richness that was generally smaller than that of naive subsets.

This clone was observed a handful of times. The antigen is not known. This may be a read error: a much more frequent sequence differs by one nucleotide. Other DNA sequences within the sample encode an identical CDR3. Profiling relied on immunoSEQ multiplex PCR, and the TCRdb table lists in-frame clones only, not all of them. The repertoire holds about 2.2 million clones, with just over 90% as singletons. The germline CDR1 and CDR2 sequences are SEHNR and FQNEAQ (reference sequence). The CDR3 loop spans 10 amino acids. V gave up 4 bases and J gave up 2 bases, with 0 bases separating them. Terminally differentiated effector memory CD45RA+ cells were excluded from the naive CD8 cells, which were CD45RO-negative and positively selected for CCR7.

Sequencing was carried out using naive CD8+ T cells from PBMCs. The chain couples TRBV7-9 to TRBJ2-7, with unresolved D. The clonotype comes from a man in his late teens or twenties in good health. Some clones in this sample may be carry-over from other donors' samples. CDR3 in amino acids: CASSSYEQYF. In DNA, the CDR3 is TGTGCCAGCAGCTCCTACGAGCAGTACTTC. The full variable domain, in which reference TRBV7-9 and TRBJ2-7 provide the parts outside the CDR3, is DTGVSQNPRHKITKRGQNVTFRCDPISEHNRLYWYRQTLGQGPEFLTYFQNEAQLEKSRLLSDRFSAERPKGSFSTLEIQRTEQGDSAMYLCASSSYEQYFGPGTRLTVT.